These 25 T cell receptor beta chains share one sample of origin, sequenced in a study of blood T cell repertoires in COVID-19. The method was immunoSEQ multiplex PCR; TCRdb's version includes in-frame clones alone and lacks a portion of them. Here the sample spans roughly 380,000 clones, 81% being singletons. The sequencing sample was made of peripheral blood. The receptors were sampled from a human donor with acute or convalescent COVID-19. The donor label of this sample is uncertain.

The chain has TRBV3-1 (or the pseudogene TRBV3-2) and TRBJ1-1; D gene unclear. Trimming removed 0 bases at V and 1 base at J, with 6 bases between. The CDR3 runs to 14 residues. Germline assignment: CDR1 LGHDT and CDR2 YNNKEL (reference sequence). CDR3 protein: CASSQERQNTEAFF. In nucleotides, the CDR3 is TGTGCCAGCAGCCAAGAAAGACAGAACACTGAAGCTTTCTTT.

The chain carries TRBV5-1 and TRBJ2-1, with a possible D match to TRBD1 (6 bases). CDR1 and CDR2 from the germline V gene are SGHRS and YFSETQ. Between the trimmed V and J ends, which lost 3 bases and 5 bases, there was a span of 15 bases. This CDR3 contains 15 residues. As DNA, the CDR3 is TGCGCCAGCAGCTCATACAGGGCTCCGAACAATGAGCAGTTCTTC. Translation gives CASSSYRAPNNEQFF.

The rearrangement links TRBV7-6 to TRBJ2-1; maybe TRBD1 (5 bases). Germline V CDR1 and CDR2: SGHVS, FNYEAQ. This CDR3 spans 16 amino acids. V was cut by 5 bases and J by 8 bases, with 22 bases left in between. In DNA form, the CDR3 reads TGTGCCAGCAGCCCACTCCTACAGATTAAAGGGGATGAGCAGTTCTTC. Translation gives CASSPLLQIKGDEQFF.

This sequence joins TRBV2 and TRBJ1-1; D ambiguous. The CDR3 is 14 residues long. CDR1 is SNHLY and CDR2 is FYNNEI in the germline V gene. The germline V and J ends were trimmed by 7 bases and 0 bases, with 12 bases remaining between them. The CDR3 DNA reads TGTGCCAGCACCGACCGGGAACTGAACACTGAAGCTTTCTTT. Protein product: CASTDRELNTEAFF.

This sequence joins TRBV6-5 and TRBJ2-1, with D maybe TRBD2 (6 bases). This CDR3 region has 15 residues. Germline V gene sequence: CDR1 MNHEY, CDR2 SVGAGI. The germline V and J ends were trimmed by 7 bases and 10 bases, with 23 bases remaining between them. The CDR3 DNA sequence: TGTGCCAGCACCCAAAGGGGAGGCCCCCTGGGGGAGCAGTTCTTC. Protein: CASTQRGGPLGEQFF.

CDR3 amino acids: CASSRDRGITNYGYTF. The CDR3 bases are TGCGCCAGCAGCCGGGACAGGGGAATAACTAACTATGGCTACACCTTC. The gene calls are TRBV4-1 and TRBJ1-2, with 10 nucleotides matching TRBD1. This CDR3 has 16 residues. Germline V lookup: CDR1 MGHRA, CDR2 YSYEKL. V lost 4 bases and J lost 0; bases outside the gene matches: 5.

This clone was seen a single time. The rearrangement joins TRBV7-2 to TRBJ1-2, with a possible D match to TRBD1 (6 bases). Germline CDR1 and CDR2: SGHTA and FQGNSA. Trimming removed 3 bases at V and 4 bases at J, with 12 bases between. The CDR3 runs to 14 residues. In DNA, the CDR3 is TGTGCCAGCAGCTTGGGGACACGGCCCTATGGCTACACCTTC. The encoded protein is CASSLGTRPYGYTF. The full variable domain, in which reference TRBV7-2 and TRBJ1-2 provide the parts outside the CDR3, is GAGVSQSPSNKVTEKGKDVELRCDPISGHTALYWYRQSLGQGLEFLIYFQGNSAPDKSGLPSDRFSAERTGGSVSTLTIQRTQQEDSAVYLCASSLGTRPYGYTFGSGTRLTVV.

This chain connects TRBV28 to TRBJ2-3; 10 bases fit TRBD2. There are 14 residues in the CDR3. CDR1 is MDHEN, CDR2 SYDVKM, per germline. V lost 6 bases and J lost 4; bases outside the gene matches: 4. This CDR3 is CASSKRGGADTQYF. CDR3 nucleotide sequence: TGTGCCAGCAGCAAGCGGGGGGGCGCAGATACGCAGTATTTT.

This clone has just one count. This chain uses TRBV6-5 with TRBJ1-1; D is possibly TRBD1 (5 bases). The CDR3 runs 14 residues. Looked up from germline, CDR1 is MNHEY and CDR2 is SVGAGI. The V end lost 0 bases, the J end lost 4 bases, and 9 bases lay between the germline ends. The CDR3 nucleotides read TGTGCCAGCAGTTACTCGTCTGGGGCCACTGAAGCTTTCTTT. Its translation is CASSYSSGATEAFF.

The chain is built from TRBV5-1 and TRBJ1-2; 7 nucleotides match TRBD1. Germline loops: CDR1 SGHRS, CDR2 YFSETQ. Germline trimming cut 4 bases from V and 2 bases from J; bases unmatched to any gene: 5. CDR3 length: 14 residues. In nucleotides, the CDR3 is TGCGCCAGCAGCCCAAGGACAGGAAACTATGGCTACACCTTC. This gives the protein CASSPRTGNYGYTF.

The V gene is TRBV9, the J gene TRBJ1-4, with 7 nucleotides matching TRBD1. CDR3 length equals 18 residues. Germline V lookup: CDR1 SGDLS, CDR2 YYNGEE. Trimming cost V 0 bases and J 3 bases; bases outside gene matches: 11. CDR3: CASSVATGPSFANEKLFF. CDR3 DNA sequence: TGTGCCAGCAGCGTAGCGACAGGGCCTTCTTTTGCTAATGAAAAACTGTTTTTT.

The chain employs TRBV18 and TRBJ1-1; D remains ambiguous. Germline V CDR1 and CDR2: KGHSH, LQKENI. The CDR3 is made up of 15 amino acids. The V end lost 3 bases, the J end lost 0 bases, and 11 bases lay between the germline ends. For the CDR3, the DNA is TGTGCCAGCTCACCGGTTGCGGGGATGAACACTGAAGCTTTCTTT. The encoded protein is CASSPVAGMNTEAFF. Full variable domain (rest looked up from reference TRBV18 and TRBJ1-1): NAGVMQNPRHLVRRRGQEARLRCSPMKGHSHVYWYRQLPEEGLKFMVYLQKENIIDESGMPKERFSAEFPKEGPSILRIQQVVRGDSAAYFCASSPVAGMNTEAFFGQGTRLTVV.

The chain recombines TRBV5-5 with TRBJ1-6, with D maybe TRBD1 (6 bases). Looked up from germline, CDR1 is SGHKS and CDR2 is YYEKEE (reference sequence). The length of the CDR3 is 15 residues. Between the trimmed V and J ends, which lost 0 bases and 9 bases, there was a span of 13 bases. The CDR3 reads CASSLGGGLGSPLHF. The CDR3 bases are TGTGCCAGCAGCTTGGGGGGGGGCTTAGGTTCACCCCTCCACTTT.

The chain is built from TRBV28 and TRBJ2-7, with 7 bases fitting TRBD1. V lost 3 bases to trimming and J lost 2 bases; unmatched junction nucleotides: 4. Germline values: CDR1 MDHEN, CDR2 SYDVKM. The CDR3 consists of 14 residues. The CDR3 DNA sequence: TGTGCCAGCAGTTTCCCAGGGGGACCCTACGAGCAGTACTTC. Residues: CASSFPGGPYEQYF.

This rearrangement joins TRBV6-1 to TRBJ1-3; TRBD1 might be the D (6 bases). V shed 0 bases and J shed 2 bases, with 8 bases lying between them. Germline V CDR1 and CDR2: MNHNS, SASEGT. The CDR3 covers 15 residues. The CDR3 here is CASSEAKGAGNTIYF. Here the CDR3 DNA reads TGTGCCAGCAGTGAAGCTAAGGGGGCTGGAAACACCATATATTTT.

V gene TRBV30 combines with J gene TRBJ1-1; 7 bases are shared with TRBD1. Germline loops: CDR1 GTSNPN, CDR2 SVGIG (reference sequence). V lost 0 bases, J lost 5 bases, and 3 bases stayed unmatched. This CDR3 has 13 amino acids. In DNA, the CDR3 is TGTGCCTGGAGTGTACAGGGGCGAACTGAAGCTTTCTTT. This translates into CAWSVQGRTEAFF. Together with reference TRBV30 and TRBJ1-1, the CDR3 gives the full variable domain: SQTIHQWPATLVQPVGSPLSLECTVEGTSNPNLYWYRQAAGRGLQLLFYSVGIGQISSEVPQNLSASRPQDRQFILSSKKLLLSDSGFYLCAWSVQGRTEAFFGQGTRLTVV.

This chain connects TRBV10-2 to TRBJ2-1; D is ambiguous. The CDR3 is 15 residues long. Per the germline V gene, CDR1 is WSHSY and CDR2 is SAAADI. V lost 5 bases to trimming and J lost 1 base, with 12 bases between them. CDR3 amino acids: CASSRFGFSYNEQFF. CDR3 nucleotides: TGCGCCAGCAGTAGGTTCGGGTTTTCCTACAATGAGCAGTTCTTC.

In this sample, this clone turned up a few times. CDR3 sequence reads: CASSLVEVAVIAEAFF. In DNA form, the CDR3 reads TGTGCCAGCAGCCTGGTAGAGGTCGCGGTGATAGCTGAAGCTTTCTTT. V is TRBV7-8 and J is TRBJ1-1; D gene ambiguous. CDR1 and CDR2 from the germline V gene are SGHVS and FQNEAQ. The V end was cut by 5 bases, the J end by 6 bases, with 22 bases between. The CDR3 consists of 16 residues.

This sequence joins TRBV24-1 and TRBJ1-2, with TRBD1 as a possible D gene (5 bases). Germline loops: CDR1 KGHDR, CDR2 SFDVKD. The germline V and J ends were trimmed by 9 bases and 1 base, with 5 bases remaining between them. This CDR3 has 11 amino acids. CDR3 nucleotides: TGTGCCACCCAGGGTAACTATGGCTACACCTTC. This codes for CATQGNYGYTF.

V and J are TRBV7-9 and TRBJ1-1; D remains ambiguous. The CDR3 has 15 residues. Germline CDR1 SEHNR, CDR2 FQNEAQ (reference sequence). V was cut by 3 bases and J by 0 bases, with 11 bases left in between. CDR3 coding DNA: TGTGCCAGCAGCTTTGAACCTCAGATGAACACTGAAGCTTTCTTT. It yields the protein CASSFEPQMNTEAFF.

The chain recombines TRBV29-1 with TRBJ1-1, with 9 bases that match TRBD1. The junction had 4 bases not matched to a gene; V was cut back by 7 bases and J by 4 bases. The CDR3 has 12 residues. CDR1 is SQVTM, CDR2 ANQGSEA, per germline. The CDR3 DNA sequence: TGCAGCGGAGAACAGGGGGCCACTGAAGCTTTCTTT. This encodes CSGEQGATEAFF.

V gene TRBV5-1 combines with J gene TRBJ1-1; D remains unclear. The germline V gene has CDR1 SGHRS and CDR2 YFSETQ. V dropped 1 base and J dropped 4 bases, with 14 bases sitting between them. This CDR3 has 15 amino acids. This chain's CDR3 is CASSLRQAGGTEAFF. CDR3 coding DNA: TGCGCCAGCAGCTTGAGGCAGGCGGGAGGCACTGAAGCTTTCTTT.

This sequence joins TRBV9 and TRBJ2-5; TRBD2 matches at 10 bases. CDR1 is SGDLS and CDR2 is YYNGEE in the germline V gene. V trimming: 4 bases; J trimming: 5 bases; junction bases outside the gene matches: 5. The CDR3 sequence is 14 residues long. The CDR3 region has the DNA TGTGCCAGCAGCTCAAGCGGGAGGGCCGAGACCCAGTACTTC. It specifies CASSSSGRAETQYF.

The chain employs TRBV7-8 and TRBJ2-1, with TRBD2 matching over 14 bases. The CDR3 covers 18 residues. Germline lookup yields CDR1 SGHVS and CDR2 FQNEAQ. V lost 5 bases, J lost 8 bases, and 14 bases stayed unmatched. This CDR3 reads CASSLGLAGVARGDEQFF. CDR3 nucleotide sequence: TGTGCCAGCAGCCTGGGACTAGCGGGAGTGGCCCGGGGGGATGAGCAGTTCTTC.

This clone was observed once. The chain has TRBV5-1 and TRBJ1-3; D not certain. The CDR3 is 16 residues long. CDR1 SGHRS and CDR2 YFSETQ come from the germline V gene. The ends were cut back, 0 bases at V and 0 bases at J, with 10 bases in the middle. Here the CDR3 reads CASSLELRNSGNTIYF. In DNA form, the CDR3 reads TGCGCCAGCAGCTTGGAGCTGAGAAACTCTGGAAACACCATATATTTT.